This TCR beta chain was profiled in a study of spatial heterogeneity in lung cancer. Every individual TCR cDNA molecule carried its own unique molecular identifier, which allowed correction of PCR and sequencing errors. In TCRdb, the 5' RACE reads were re-called with MiXCR into one record per CDR3 protein. The profile shows 20,000 to 25,000 distinct CDR3 sequences, 3.3% of them singletons. Trimming stripped 4 bases from V and 5 bases from J, with 9 bases between. Germline assignment: CDR1 SQVTM and CDR2 ANQGSEA. The CDR3 loop spans 12 amino acids. This clonotype was counted many times. The time point is: sample taken at primary tumor resection. Unsorted tumor, nontumor lung tissue or cryopreserved PBMC supplied the whole RNA. 55 to 80 TRACERx patients with early, untreated non-small cell lung cancer donated samples.

Sequencing used PBMCs, obtained at surgery. This clonotype was obtained from a female donor with early-stage non-small cell lung cancer. V gene TRBV29-1 combines with J gene TRBJ2-1; D gene ambiguous. CDR3 in amino acids: CSVVPPNNEQFF. CDR3 nucleotides: TGCAGCGTTGTCCCTCCGAACAATGAGCAGTTCTTC.